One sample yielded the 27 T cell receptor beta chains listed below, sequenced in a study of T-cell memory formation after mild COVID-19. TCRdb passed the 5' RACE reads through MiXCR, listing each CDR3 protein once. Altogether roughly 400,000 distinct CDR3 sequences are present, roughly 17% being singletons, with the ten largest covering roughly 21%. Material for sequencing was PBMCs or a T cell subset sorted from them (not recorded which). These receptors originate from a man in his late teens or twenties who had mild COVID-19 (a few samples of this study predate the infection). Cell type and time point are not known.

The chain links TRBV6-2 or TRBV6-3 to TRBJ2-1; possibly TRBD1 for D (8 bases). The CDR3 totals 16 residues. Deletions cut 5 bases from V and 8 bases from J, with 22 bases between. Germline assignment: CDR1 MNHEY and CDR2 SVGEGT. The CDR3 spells CASSSGAGTGGDEQFF. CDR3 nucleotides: TGTGCCAGCAGTAGCGGGGCCGGGACAGGTGGGGATGAGCAGTTCTTC.

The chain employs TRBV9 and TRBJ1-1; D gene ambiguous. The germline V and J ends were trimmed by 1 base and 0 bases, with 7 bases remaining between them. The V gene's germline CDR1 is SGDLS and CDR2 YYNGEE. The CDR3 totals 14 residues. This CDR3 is CASSVRHMNTEAFF. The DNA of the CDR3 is TGTGCCAGCAGCGTACGGCACATGAACACTGAAGCTTTCTTT.

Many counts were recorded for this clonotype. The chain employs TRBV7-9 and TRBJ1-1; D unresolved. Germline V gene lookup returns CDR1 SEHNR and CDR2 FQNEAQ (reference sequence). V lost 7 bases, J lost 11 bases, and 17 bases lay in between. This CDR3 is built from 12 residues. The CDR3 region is CASTTPMLRAFF. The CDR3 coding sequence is TGTGCCAGCACGACTCCCATGCTAAGGGCTTTCTTT.

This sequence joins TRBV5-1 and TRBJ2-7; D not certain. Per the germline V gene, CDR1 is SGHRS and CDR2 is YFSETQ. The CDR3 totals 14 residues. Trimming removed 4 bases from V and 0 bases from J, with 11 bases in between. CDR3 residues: CASSPFSASYEQYF. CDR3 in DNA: TGCGCCAGCAGCCCTTTCTCGGCCTCCTACGAGCAGTACTTC.

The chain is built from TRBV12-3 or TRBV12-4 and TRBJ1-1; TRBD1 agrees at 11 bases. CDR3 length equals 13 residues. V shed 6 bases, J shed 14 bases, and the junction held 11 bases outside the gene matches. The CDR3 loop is CASRWGQGGSRFF. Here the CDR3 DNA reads TGTGCCAGCAGATGGGGACAGGGGGGGTCTCGGTTCTTT.

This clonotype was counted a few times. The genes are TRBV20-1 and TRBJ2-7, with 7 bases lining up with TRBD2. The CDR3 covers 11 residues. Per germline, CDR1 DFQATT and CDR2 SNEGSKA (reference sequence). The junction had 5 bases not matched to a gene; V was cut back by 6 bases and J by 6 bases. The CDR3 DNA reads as TGCAGTGCCGGCGGGAGATTCGAGCAGTACTTC. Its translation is CSAGGRFEQYF.

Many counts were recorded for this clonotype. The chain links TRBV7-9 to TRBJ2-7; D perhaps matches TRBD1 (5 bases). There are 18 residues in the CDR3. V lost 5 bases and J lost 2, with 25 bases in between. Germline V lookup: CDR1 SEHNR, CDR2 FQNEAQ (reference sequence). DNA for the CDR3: TGTGCCAGCAGCGATAAGACAGACCGAGACTCGCGCACCTACGAGCAGTACTTC. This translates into CASSDKTDRDSRTYEQYF.

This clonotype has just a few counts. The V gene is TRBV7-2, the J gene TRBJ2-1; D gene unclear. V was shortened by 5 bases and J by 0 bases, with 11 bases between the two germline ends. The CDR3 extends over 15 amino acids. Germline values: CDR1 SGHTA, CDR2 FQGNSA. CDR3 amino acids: CASSLSRTSYNEQFF. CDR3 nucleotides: TGTGCCAGCAGCCTTTCGCGTACCTCCTACAATGAGCAGTTCTTC.

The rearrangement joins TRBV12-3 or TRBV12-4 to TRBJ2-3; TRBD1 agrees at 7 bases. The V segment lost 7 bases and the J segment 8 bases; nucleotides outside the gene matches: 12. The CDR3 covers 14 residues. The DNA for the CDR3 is TGTGCCAGCACTTCAGGGGGAAGTCGAAGTACGCAGTATTTT. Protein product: CASTSGGSRSTQYF.

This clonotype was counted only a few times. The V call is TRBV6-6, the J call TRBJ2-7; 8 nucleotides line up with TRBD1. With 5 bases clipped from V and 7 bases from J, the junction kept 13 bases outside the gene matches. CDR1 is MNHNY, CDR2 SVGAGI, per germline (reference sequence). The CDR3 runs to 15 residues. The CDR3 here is CASSPPTGAAREQYV. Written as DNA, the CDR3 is TGTGCCAGCAGTCCGCCGACAGGGGCAGCTCGGGAGCAGTACGTC.

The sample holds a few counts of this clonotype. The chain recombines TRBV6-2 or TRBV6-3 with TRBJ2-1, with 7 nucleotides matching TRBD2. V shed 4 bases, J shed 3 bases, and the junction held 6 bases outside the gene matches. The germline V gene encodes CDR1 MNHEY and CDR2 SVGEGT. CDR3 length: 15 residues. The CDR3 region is CASSWLGGIYNEQFF. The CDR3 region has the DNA TGTGCCAGCAGTTGGCTGGGGGGGATCTACAATGAGCAGTTCTTC.

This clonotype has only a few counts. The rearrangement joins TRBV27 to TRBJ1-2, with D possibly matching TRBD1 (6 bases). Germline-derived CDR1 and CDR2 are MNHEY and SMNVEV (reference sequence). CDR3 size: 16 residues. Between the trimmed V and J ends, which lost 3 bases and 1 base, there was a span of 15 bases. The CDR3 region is CASSLSQGNINYGYTF. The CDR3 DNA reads TGTGCCAGCAGTTTGTCCCAGGGGAACATTAACTATGGCTACACCTTC.

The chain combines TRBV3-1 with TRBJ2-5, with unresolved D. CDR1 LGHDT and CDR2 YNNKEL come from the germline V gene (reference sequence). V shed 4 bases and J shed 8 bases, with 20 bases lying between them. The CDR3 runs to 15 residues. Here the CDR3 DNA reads TGTGCCAGCAGCCGCAAAGAGACGGGTCACGGCACCCAGTACTTC. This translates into CASSRKETGHGTQYF.

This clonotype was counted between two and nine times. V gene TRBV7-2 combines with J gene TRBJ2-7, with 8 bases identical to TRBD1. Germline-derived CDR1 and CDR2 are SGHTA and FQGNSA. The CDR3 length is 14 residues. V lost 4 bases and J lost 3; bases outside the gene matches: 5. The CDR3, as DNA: TGTGCCAGCAGCTATCGGGACAGGAACTACGAGCAGTACTTC. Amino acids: CASSYRDRNYEQYF.

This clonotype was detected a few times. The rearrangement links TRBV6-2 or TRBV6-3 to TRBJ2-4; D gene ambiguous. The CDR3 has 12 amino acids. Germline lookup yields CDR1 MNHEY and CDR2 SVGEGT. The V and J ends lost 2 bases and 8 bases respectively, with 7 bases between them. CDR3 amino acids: CASSYRQDIQYF. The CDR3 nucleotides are TGTGCCAGCAGTTACAGGCAAGACATTCAGTACTTC.

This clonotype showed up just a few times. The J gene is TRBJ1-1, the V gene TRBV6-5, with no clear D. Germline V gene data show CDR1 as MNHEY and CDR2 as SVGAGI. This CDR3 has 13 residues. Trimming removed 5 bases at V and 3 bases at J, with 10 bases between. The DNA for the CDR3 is TGTGCCAGCAGTATCATTACGGACACTGAAGCTTTCTTT. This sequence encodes CASSIITDTEAFF.

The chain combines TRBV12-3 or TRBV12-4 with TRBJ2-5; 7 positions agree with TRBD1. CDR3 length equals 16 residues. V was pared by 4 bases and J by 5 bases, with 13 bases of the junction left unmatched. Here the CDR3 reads CASSSPGTAIGETQYF. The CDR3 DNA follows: TGTGCCAGCAGTTCCCCCGGGACAGCTATTGGGGAGACCCAGTACTTC.

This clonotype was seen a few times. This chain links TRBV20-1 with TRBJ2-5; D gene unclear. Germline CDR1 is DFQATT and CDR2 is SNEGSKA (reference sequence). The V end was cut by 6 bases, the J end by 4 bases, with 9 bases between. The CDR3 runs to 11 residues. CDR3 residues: CSAGGVETQYF. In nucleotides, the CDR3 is TGCAGTGCCGGTGGGGTAGAGACCCAGTACTTC.

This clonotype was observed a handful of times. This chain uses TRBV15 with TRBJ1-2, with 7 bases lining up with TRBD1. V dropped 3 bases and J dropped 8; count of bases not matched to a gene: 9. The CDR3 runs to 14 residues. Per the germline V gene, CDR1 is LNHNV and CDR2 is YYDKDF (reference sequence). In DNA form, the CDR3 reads TGTGCCACCAGCAGGAGGGACAGCCCCTACGGCTACACCTTC. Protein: CATSRRDSPYGYTF.

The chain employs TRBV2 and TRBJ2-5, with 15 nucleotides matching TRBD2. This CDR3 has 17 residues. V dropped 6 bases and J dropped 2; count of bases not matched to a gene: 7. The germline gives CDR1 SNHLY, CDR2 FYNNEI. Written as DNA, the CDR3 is TGTGCCAGCAGGTTACCTGGACTAGCGGGGGGGCAAGAGACCCAGTACTTC. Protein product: CASRLPGLAGGQETQYF.

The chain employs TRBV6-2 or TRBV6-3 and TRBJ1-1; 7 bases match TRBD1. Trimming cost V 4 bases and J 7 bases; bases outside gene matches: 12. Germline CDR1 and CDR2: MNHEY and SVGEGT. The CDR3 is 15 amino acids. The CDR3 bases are TGTGCCAGCAGTTCCGGGACAGAGGGCGTAGGTGAAGCTTTCTTT. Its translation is CASSSGTEGVGEAFF.

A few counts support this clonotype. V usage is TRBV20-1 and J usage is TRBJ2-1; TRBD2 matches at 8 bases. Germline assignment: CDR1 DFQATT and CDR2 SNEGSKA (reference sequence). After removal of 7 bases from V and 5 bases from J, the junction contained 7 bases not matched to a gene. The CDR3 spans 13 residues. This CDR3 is CSVGGGPNNEQFF. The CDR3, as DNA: TGCAGTGTTGGCGGGGGGCCTAACAATGAGCAGTTCTTC.

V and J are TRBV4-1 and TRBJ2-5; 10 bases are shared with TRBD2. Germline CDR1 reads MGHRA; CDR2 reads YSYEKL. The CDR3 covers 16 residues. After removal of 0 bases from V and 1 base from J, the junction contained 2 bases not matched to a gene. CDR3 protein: CASSQEPSGGQETQYF. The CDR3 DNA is TGCGCCAGCAGCCAAGAACCTAGCGGGGGCCAAGAGACCCAGTACTTC.

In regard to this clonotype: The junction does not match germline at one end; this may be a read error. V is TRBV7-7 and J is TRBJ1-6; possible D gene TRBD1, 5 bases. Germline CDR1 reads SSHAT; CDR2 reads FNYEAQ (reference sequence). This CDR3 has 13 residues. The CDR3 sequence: CASSPQAGSPIHF. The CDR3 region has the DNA TGTGCTAGCAGCCCACAGGCGGGTTCACCCATCCACTTT.

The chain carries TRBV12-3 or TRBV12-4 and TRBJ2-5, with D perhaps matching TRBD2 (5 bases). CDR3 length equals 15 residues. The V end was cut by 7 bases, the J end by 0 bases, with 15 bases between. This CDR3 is CASTLGVINQETQYF. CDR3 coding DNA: TGTGCCAGCACCCTCGGGGTCATCAACCAAGAGACCCAGTACTTC.

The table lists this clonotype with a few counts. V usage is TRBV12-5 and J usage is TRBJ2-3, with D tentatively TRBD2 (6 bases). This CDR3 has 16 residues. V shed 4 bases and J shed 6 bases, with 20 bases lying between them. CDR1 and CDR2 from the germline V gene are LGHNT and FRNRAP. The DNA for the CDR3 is TGTGCTAGTGGTTCGGAGGGGTACGGGAAGCGGGATACGCAGTATTTT. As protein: CASGSEGYGKRDTQYF.

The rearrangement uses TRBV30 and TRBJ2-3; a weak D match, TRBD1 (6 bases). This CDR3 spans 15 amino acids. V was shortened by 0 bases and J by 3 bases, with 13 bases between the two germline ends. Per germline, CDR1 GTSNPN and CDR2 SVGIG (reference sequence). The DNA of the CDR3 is TGTGCCTGGAGTGTACAGGCCAGGGGAACAGATACGCAGTATTTT. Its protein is CAWSVQARGTDTQYF.